This TCR beta chain was found in a study of cytomegalovirus exposure and HLA in healthy donors. The germline V and J ends were trimmed by 3 bases and 4 bases, with 10 bases remaining between them. The CDR3 covers 14 residues. Germline CDR1 is GTSNPN and CDR2 is SVGIG (reference sequence). The PCR was carried out with 60 Vbeta primers and 13 Jbeta primers. Clones were read by immunoSEQ multiplex PCR, and TCRdb kept only the in-frame ones, dropping some. This repertoire shows about 60,000 clones, around two thirds found once; its top ten account for 15% to 20%. This clone occurred a few times. Its antigen is currently unknown. Points from the study as a whole: In all likelihood, a cluster of highly shared sequence variants was a sequencing artifact.

The clonotype comes from a woman aged 55 to 70 in good health and CMV-seropositive. The sequenced sample consisted of PBMCs. V gene TRBV30 combines with J gene TRBJ1-6, with D perhaps TRBD1 (6 bases). DNA for the CDR3: TGTGCCTGGAGGGAGGACAGTTATAATTCACCCCTCCACTTT. The encoded protein is CAWREDSYNSPLHF.